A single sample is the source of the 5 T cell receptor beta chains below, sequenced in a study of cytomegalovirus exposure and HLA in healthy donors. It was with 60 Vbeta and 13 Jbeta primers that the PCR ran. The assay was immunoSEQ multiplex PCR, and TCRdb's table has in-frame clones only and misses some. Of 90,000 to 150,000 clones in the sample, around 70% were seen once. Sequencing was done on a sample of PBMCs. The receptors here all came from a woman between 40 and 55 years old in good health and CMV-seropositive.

The DNA for the CDR3 is TGCGCCAGCAGCTTGGCGGGGTTCGCGGGGGGGAGCACAGATACGCAGTATTTT. Translating it yields CASSLAGFAGGSTDTQYF. The V and J genes are TRBV5-1 and TRBJ2-3; 9 bases are a match to TRBD2. The ends lost 0 bases at V and 0 bases at J; junction bases unmatched: 8. The CDR3 is 18 residues long. Per the germline V gene, CDR1 is SGHRS and CDR2 is YFSETQ. Variable domain in full (rest from reference TRBV5-1 and TRBJ2-3): KAGVTQTPRYLIKTRGQQVTLSCSPISGHRSVSWYQQTPGQGLQFLFEYFSETQRNKGNFPGRFSGRQFSNSRSEMNVSTLELGDSALYLCASSLAGFAGGSTDTQYFGPGTRLTVL.

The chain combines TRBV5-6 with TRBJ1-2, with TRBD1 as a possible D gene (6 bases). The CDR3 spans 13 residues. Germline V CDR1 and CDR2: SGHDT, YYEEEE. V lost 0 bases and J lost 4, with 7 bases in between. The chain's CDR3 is CASSLDRVYGYTF. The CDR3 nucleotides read TGTGCCAGCAGCTTGGACAGGGTCTATGGCTACACCTTC.

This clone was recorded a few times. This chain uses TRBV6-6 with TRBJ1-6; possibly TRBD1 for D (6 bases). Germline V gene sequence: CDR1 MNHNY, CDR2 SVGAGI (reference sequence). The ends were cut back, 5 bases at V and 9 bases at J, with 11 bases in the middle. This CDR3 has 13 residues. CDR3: CASSNTGISPLHF. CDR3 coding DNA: TGTGCCAGCAGTAACACAGGGATTTCACCCCTCCACTTT.

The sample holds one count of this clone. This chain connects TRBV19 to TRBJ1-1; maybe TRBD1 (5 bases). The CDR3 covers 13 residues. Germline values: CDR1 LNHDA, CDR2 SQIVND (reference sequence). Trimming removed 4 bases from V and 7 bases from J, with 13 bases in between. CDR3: CASSNQGGDEAFF. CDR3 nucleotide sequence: TGTGCCAGTAGTAACCAGGGTGGGGATGAAGCTTTCTTT.

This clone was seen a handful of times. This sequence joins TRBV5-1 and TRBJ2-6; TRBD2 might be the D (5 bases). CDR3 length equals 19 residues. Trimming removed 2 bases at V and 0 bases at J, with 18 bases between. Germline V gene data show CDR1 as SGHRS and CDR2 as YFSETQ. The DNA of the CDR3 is TGCGCCAGCAGCTTCTACAATCCACGGGATGCCTCTGGGGCCAACGTCCTGACTTTC. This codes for CASSFYNPRDASGANVLTF.